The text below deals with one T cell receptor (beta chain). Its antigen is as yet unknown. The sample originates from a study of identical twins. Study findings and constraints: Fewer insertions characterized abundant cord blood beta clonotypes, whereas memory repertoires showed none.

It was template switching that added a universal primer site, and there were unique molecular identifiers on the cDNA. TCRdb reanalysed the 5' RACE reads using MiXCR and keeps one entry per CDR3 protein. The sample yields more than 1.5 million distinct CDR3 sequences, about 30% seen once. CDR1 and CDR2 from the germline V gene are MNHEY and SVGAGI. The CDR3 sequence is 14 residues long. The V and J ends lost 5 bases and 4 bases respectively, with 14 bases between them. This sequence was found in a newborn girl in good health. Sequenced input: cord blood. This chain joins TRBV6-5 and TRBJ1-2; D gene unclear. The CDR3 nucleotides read TGTGCCAGCAGTGATTCCGCGGGTCCCTATGGCTACACCTTC. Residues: CASSDSAGPYGYTF.